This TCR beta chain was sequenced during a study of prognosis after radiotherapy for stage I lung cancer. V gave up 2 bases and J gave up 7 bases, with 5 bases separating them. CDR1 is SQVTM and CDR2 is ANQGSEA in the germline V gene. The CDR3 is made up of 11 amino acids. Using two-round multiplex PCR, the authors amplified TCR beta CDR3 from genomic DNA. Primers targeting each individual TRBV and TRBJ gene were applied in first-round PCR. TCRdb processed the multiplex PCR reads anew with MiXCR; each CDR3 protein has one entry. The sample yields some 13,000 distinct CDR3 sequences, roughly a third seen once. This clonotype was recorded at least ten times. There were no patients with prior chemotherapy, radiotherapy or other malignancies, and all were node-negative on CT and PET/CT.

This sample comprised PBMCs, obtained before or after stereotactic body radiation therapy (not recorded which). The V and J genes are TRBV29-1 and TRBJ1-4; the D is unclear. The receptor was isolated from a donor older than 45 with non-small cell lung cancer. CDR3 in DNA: TGCAGCGTTGAATATCTTGAAAAACTGTTTTTT. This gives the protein CSVEYLEKLFF.